Following are 27 T cell receptor beta chains from one sample sequenced in a study of CD8+ T cells in alopecia areata. Extraction of RNA preceded its reverse transcription into cDNA, which served as the sequencing template. Clones were sequenced by immunoSEQ multiplex PCR, and TCRdb holds only the in-frame ones, with some missing. This sample has 200,000 or so clones, with approximately 45% found just once. Treatment here: oral pan-JAK inhibitor, 5-10 mg twice daily. Sequencing used CD4+ T cells sorted from blood, obtained around week 36, from a patient treated with tofacitinib. The origin of the receptors is a human donor with alopecia areata.

This clone has just a few counts. This chain joins TRBV9 and TRBJ2-1; maybe TRBD2 (5 bases). Looked up from germline, CDR1 is SGDLS and CDR2 is YYNGEE. The CDR3 consists of 13 residues. V dropped 3 bases and J dropped 7 bases, with 11 bases sitting between them. CDR3 sequence: CASSGTSVNEQFF. The CDR3 DNA is TGTGCCAGCAGCGGCACTAGTGTAAATGAGCAGTTCTTC.

In the case of this clone: The final CDR3 position lacks the conserved phenylalanine or tryptophan, pointing to a likely read error. The limits of the CDR3 on the DNA are not certain, so only TCRdb's listed CDR3 is given. The chain joins TRBV21-1 to TRBJ1-5. TRBV21-1 is marked as a pseudogene. Both ends counted, the CDR3 spans 14 residues. The CDR3 spells CASSKAVLPEEPNE.

This sequence joins TRBV10-2 and TRBJ2-1, with 8 positions matching TRBD1. The CDR3 extends over 13 amino acids. The ends lost 10 bases at V and 4 bases at J; junction bases unmatched: 6. The V gene's germline CDR1 is WSHSY and CDR2 SAAADI. The CDR3 spells CATETGAYNEQFF. The CDR3 coding sequence is TGCGCCACCGAGACAGGGGCATACAATGAGCAGTTCTTC.

The rearrangement links TRBV29-1 to TRBJ2-6; unclear D gene. Per germline, CDR1 SQVTM and CDR2 ANQGSEA. Trimming cost V 6 bases and J 0 bases, with 12 bases left between them. CDR3 size: 15 residues. CDR3 protein: CSVPSMASGANVLTF. As DNA, the CDR3 is TGCAGCGTCCCCTCGATGGCCTCTGGGGCCAACGTCCTGACTTTC.

This clone has only a few counts. The chain combines TRBV30 with TRBJ1-1, with D unclear. The V and J ends lost 0 bases and 4 bases respectively, with 12 bases between them. The CDR3 length is 14 residues. Germline V gene sequence: CDR1 GTSNPN, CDR2 SVGIG (reference sequence). CDR3 residues: CAWSVRVRGTEAFF. The CDR3 DNA follows: TGTGCCTGGAGTGTAAGGGTCCGGGGCACTGAAGCTTTCTTT.

This clone appeared a few times. V gene TRBV2 combines with J gene TRBJ2-3; no clear D gene. Germline-derived CDR1 and CDR2 are SNHLY and FYNNEI. CDR3 length equals 13 residues. The ends were cut back, 6 bases at V and 2 bases at J, with 9 bases in the middle. DNA of the CDR3: TGTGCCAGCAGCGTAGGGAACACAGATACGCAGTATTTT. Protein sequence: CASSVGNTDTQYF.

This chain links TRBV4-1 with TRBJ2-1; TRBD2 matches at 7 bases. Germline CDR1 and CDR2: MGHRA and YSYEKL. The CDR3 loop spans 15 amino acids. Unmatched junction bases numbered 4, after V lost 1 base and J lost 4 bases. CDR3 residues: CASSQGRAGYNEQFF. Here the CDR3 DNA reads TGCGCCAGCAGCCAAGGAAGAGCGGGATACAATGAGCAGTTCTTC.

The rearrangement links TRBV7-9 to TRBJ2-7, with 11 bases matching TRBD1. The ends lost 4 bases at V and 5 bases at J; junction bases unmatched: 7. CDR1 and CDR2 from the germline V gene are SEHNR and FQNEAQ (reference sequence). This CDR3 is 15 amino acids long. The CDR3 protein is CASSSKGDRGNEQYF. The CDR3 nucleotides are TGTGCCAGCAGCTCCAAAGGGGACAGGGGGAACGAGCAGTACTTC.

V usage is TRBV11-2 and J usage is TRBJ2-5; the D gene could be TRBD1 or TRBD2 (6 bases each). The ends were cut back, 5 bases at V and 5 bases at J, with 15 bases in the middle. In germline, CDR1 is SGHAT, CDR2 FQNNGV. This CDR3 is 14 amino acids long. The CDR3 sequence: CASSLPGGWETQYF. As DNA, the CDR3 is TGTGCCAGCAGCCTCCCCGGGGGCTGGGAGACCCAGTACTTC.

Only a few counts were recorded for this clone. This chain connects TRBV30 to TRBJ2-3; TRBD2 aligns across 16 bases. V lost 8 bases and J lost 2; bases outside the gene matches: 25. Germline V CDR1 and CDR2: GTSNPN, SVGIG (reference sequence). The CDR3 runs to 22 residues. DNA of the CDR3: TGTGCCGGGCGGTCGACCACGCCCGGGACTAGCGGGAGGGGGGAGAACACAGATACGCAGTATTTT. Its protein product is CAGRSTTPGTSGRGENTDTQYF.

About this clone: This CDR3 is also generated by other DNA sequences in the sample. This sequence joins TRBV19 and TRBJ2-1; D may be TRBD2 (5 bases). The CDR3 covers 13 residues. Trimming removed 1 base at V and 7 bases at J, with 8 bases between. CDR1 is LNHDA and CDR2 is SQIVND in the germline V gene (reference sequence). CDR3 loop: CASSIGTANEQFF. Here the CDR3 DNA reads TGTGCCAGTAGTATAGGGACTGCTAATGAGCAGTTCTTC.

The chain has TRBV19 and TRBJ2-2; a weak D match, TRBD2 (6 bases). The CDR3 consists of 13 residues. V dropped 7 bases and J dropped 5 bases, with 11 bases sitting between them. Germline V CDR1 and CDR2: LNHDA, SQIVND (reference sequence). For the CDR3, the DNA is TGTGCCAGTACCCCGAGCGGGACCGGGGAGCTGTTTTTT. Encoded protein: CASTPSGTGELFF.

The rearrangement uses TRBV18 and TRBJ1-6; D unresolved. Germline CDR1 is KGHSH and CDR2 is LQKENI. Trimming removed 6 bases from V and 8 bases from J, with 11 bases in between. The CDR3 has 13 amino acids. CDR3 sequence reads: CASSPSLDSPLHF. Written as DNA, the CDR3 is TGTGCCAGCTCTCCTTCTTTGGATTCACCCCTCCACTTT.

The V and J genes are TRBV29-1 and TRBJ2-2, with a tentative D call TRBD2 (6 bases). There are 12 residues in the CDR3. V was shortened by 7 bases and J by 2 bases, with 8 bases between the two germline ends. Germline loops: CDR1 SQVTM, CDR2 ANQGSEA. CDR3 DNA: TGCAGCGCGGAGGGTAACACCGGGGAGCTGTTTTTT. This codes for CSAEGNTGELFF.

The rearrangement joins TRBV7-2 to TRBJ2-2; D remains ambiguous. The V and J ends lost 3 bases and 1 base respectively, with 9 bases between them. CDR3 length: 15 amino acids. The V gene's germline CDR1 is SGHTA and CDR2 FQGNSA. CDR3 region: CASSLKGLNTGELFF. CDR3 nucleotides: TGTGCCAGCAGCTTGAAGGGCCTGAACACCGGGGAGCTGTTTTTT.

The CDR3 nucleotides are TGTGCCAGCATCCCCCGGGGCGGATACGAGCAGTACTTC. Translated: CASIPRGGYEQYF. V and J are TRBV6-6 and TRBJ2-7; D possibly uses TRBD1 or TRBD2 (5 bases each). CDR3 length: 13 residues. Germline CDR1 MNHNY, CDR2 SVGAGI (reference sequence). Trimming left V 7 bases short and J 4 bases short, with 14 bases between.

The chain recombines TRBV5-6 with TRBJ1-1; 9 bases map to TRBD1. The ends lost 4 bases at V and 5 bases at J; junction bases unmatched: 15. The CDR3 totals 17 residues. Germline V gene data show CDR1 as SGHDT and CDR2 as YYEEEE. As DNA, the CDR3 is TGTGCCAGCAGCCGCGGGGACAGGGTAGGTCTGCTGACTGAAGCTTTCTTT. This gives the protein CASSRGDRVGLLTEAFF.

In its sample, this clone was seen a few times. This rearrangement joins TRBV19 to TRBJ1-1, with 9 positions matching TRBD1. Germline trimming cut 5 bases from V and 3 bases from J; bases unmatched to any gene: 10. CDR1 is LNHDA and CDR2 is SQIVND in the germline V gene (reference sequence). CDR3 length: 16 residues. CDR3 in amino acids: CASSPLPGQGYTEAFF. The CDR3 nucleotides read TGTGCCAGTAGTCCACTCCCGGGACAGGGATACACTGAAGCTTTCTTT.

The genes are TRBV6-6 and TRBJ1-5, with a weak D call TRBD1 (6 bases). This CDR3 contains 16 residues. V was pared by 8 bases and J by 0 bases, with 17 bases between. The germline CDR1 and CDR2 sequences are MNHNY and SVGAGI (reference sequence). The CDR3 nucleotides are TGTGCCAGCGTCGGGGGGCTCACCCCTAGCAATCAGCCCCAGCATTTT. Translated, it gives CASVGGLTPSNQPQHF.

The rearrangement joins TRBV11-2 to TRBJ1-2, with D perhaps matching TRBD1 (5 bases). This CDR3 is built from 13 residues. V was pared by 6 bases and J by 0 bases, with 8 bases between. CDR1 is SGHAT and CDR2 is FQNNGV in the germline V gene. Here the CDR3 reads CASRPGANYGYTF. CDR3 bases: TGTGCCAGCAGGCCGGGGGCTAACTATGGCTACACCTTC.

The chain recombines TRBV25-1 with TRBJ1-1, with 8 bases matching TRBD1. The germline V gene encodes CDR1 MGHDK and CDR2 SYGVNS. Germline trimming cut 5 bases from V and 0 bases from J; bases unmatched to any gene: 8. The CDR3 has 16 amino acids. This chain's CDR3 is CASSPGQEFMNTEAFF. CDR3 nucleotide sequence: TGTGCCAGCAGTCCGGGACAGGAGTTCATGAACACTGAAGCTTTCTTT.

This chain connects TRBV27 to TRBJ2-6; the D gene is possibly TRBD1 (7 bases). There are 18 residues in the CDR3. Per the germline V gene, CDR1 is MNHEY and CDR2 is SMNVEV (reference sequence). V was pared by 9 bases and J by 0 bases, with 21 bases between. The CDR3 DNA is TGTGCCAGGAGACCCGCGGGACAGAGAAGCTCTGGGGCCAACGTCCTGACTTTC. Translation: CARRPAGQRSSGANVLTF.

This clone was seen more than once but under ten times. V and J are TRBV6-5 and TRBJ2-5, with a tentative D call TRBD2 (6 bases). The CDR3 contains 14 residues. Germline values: CDR1 MNHEY, CDR2 SVGAGI. Deletions cut 9 bases from V and 5 bases from J, with 19 bases between. The CDR3 is CASSWRRAGETQYF. The CDR3 DNA follows: TGTGCCAGTTCCTGGCGCCGCGCGGGGGAGACCCAGTACTTC.

This clone showed up just a few times. This chain joins TRBV18 and TRBJ2-3; no definite D call. The V gene's germline CDR1 is KGHSH and CDR2 LQKENI. The CDR3 contains 11 residues. V gave up 3 bases and J gave up 7 bases, with 5 bases separating them. DNA for the CDR3: TGTGCCAGCTCACCGGATAATACGCAGTATTTT. Its protein is CASSPDNTQYF.

Note on this clone: An end of the junction differs from the germline gene, which may be a read error. This sequence joins TRBV7-3 and TRBJ2-4; maybe TRBD1 (5 bases). This CDR3 is 18 amino acids long. Germline CDR1 reads SGHTA; CDR2 reads FQGTGA. The CDR3 protein is CASSLTRKGWFDKNIQYF. The CDR3 nucleotides read TGTGCCAGCAGCCTAACCCGGAAGGGGTGGTTTGACAAAAACATTCAGTACTTC.

This clone was detected only a few times. The chain employs TRBV10-3 and TRBJ2-7; the D is unclear. This CDR3 spans 13 amino acids. V was clipped by 0 bases and J by 4 bases, with 7 bases between them. CDR1 and CDR2 from the germline V gene are ENHRY and SYGVKD. The DNA of the CDR3 is TGTGCCATCAGTGAGTCGACAAGATACGAGCAGTACTTC. Protein product: CAISESTRYEQYF.

V gene TRBV7-9 combines with J gene TRBJ2-5; D gene ambiguous. CDR3 size: 10 residues. V was clipped by 6 bases and J by 3 bases, with 2 bases between them. Germline loops: CDR1 SEHNR, CDR2 FQNEAQ (reference sequence). CDR3 loop: CASSEETQYF. CDR3 DNA: TGTGCCAGCAGTGAAGAGACCCAGTACTTC.